This entry is about one T cell receptor beta chain. Its antigen is not known. 13 Jbeta primers and 60 Vbeta primers were used for the PCR. Produced via immunoSEQ multiplex PCR; TCRdb's table is partial and in-frame only. The table records 70,000 to 90,000 clones, around three fifths of them present only once. The entry originates in a study of cytomegalovirus exposure and HLA in healthy donors. Overall study: When roughly 420 donors were genotyped, roughly 82% of them were found to fall in the Caucasian-associated ancestry cluster. General observations from the study: A later look showed TCR association rates differing by HLA locus, highest for DRB1 and lowest for HLA-C. Associated with HLA alleles at 0.05 false discovery rate in a later analysis were around 15,000 TCR beta sequences.

This TCR was sampled from a woman aged 40 to 50 in good health and CMV-seropositive. Material for sequencing was PBMCs.

CDR3: CASSSQTGWGETQYF. Written as DNA, the CDR3 is TGTGCCAGCAGCTCCCAGACAGGGTGGGGGGAGACCCAGTACTTC. The rearrangement links TRBV7-2 to TRBJ2-5; 7 bases match TRBD1. This CDR3 is 15 amino acids long. J was trimmed by 5 bases and V by 4 bases; bases with no gene match: 10. The germline V gene encodes CDR1 SGHTA and CDR2 FQGNSA.